The 19 T cell receptor beta chains in this list originate from one sample, sequenced in a study of T-cell reconstitution after alpha-beta-depleted transplantation in children. The TCRbeta library was prepared with unique molecular identifiers. TCRdb fed the PCR reads into MiXCR, producing one record per CDR3 protein. The sample lists 900,000 or so distinct CDR3 sequences, around 17% occurring once. This specimen consisted of PBMCs, mostly from graft donor cells, obtained 360 days after TCRalphabeta/CD19-depleted stem cell transplant. These receptors all come from a male patient younger than 18 who had a stem cell transplant for acute lymphoblastic leukemia, so the T cells may come from the graft donor.

The chain couples TRBV5-1 to TRBJ2-5; 7 bases line up with TRBD2. The CDR3 covers 16 residues. Germline CDR1 is SGHRS and CDR2 is YFSETQ. V lost 4 bases and J lost 4; bases outside the gene matches: 13. CDR3 loop: CASSPGPAGARETQYF. The DNA of the CDR3 is TGCGCCAGCAGCCCCGGCCCGGCGGGAGCGCGAGAGACCCAGTACTTC.

The chain is built from TRBV12-3 or TRBV12-4 and TRBJ2-1, with D unresolved. The CDR3 length is 11 residues. V was cut by 4 bases and J by 5 bases, with 3 bases left in between. In DNA form, the CDR3 reads TGTGCCAGCAGTTGGGACAATGAGCAGTTCTTC. This codes for CASSWDNEQFF.

There are a few counts of this clonotype. The V and J genes are TRBV4-1 and TRBJ2-3, with D unresolved. Looked up from germline, CDR1 is MGHRA and CDR2 is YSYEKL. The V and J ends lost 1 base and 1 base respectively, with 6 bases between them. This CDR3 comprises 14 residues. The CDR3 is CASSQVSGTDTQYF. In DNA form, the CDR3 reads TGCGCCAGCAGCCAAGTGTCTGGCACAGATACGCAGTATTTT.

A few counts support this clonotype. The chain carries TRBV10-2 and TRBJ2-7, with TRBD2 identical over 8 bases. The CDR3 has 18 amino acids. With V trimmed by 8 bases and J by 0 bases, 18 bases remained unmatched. The germline gives CDR1 WSHSY, CDR2 SAAADI. The CDR3 reads CASDRGVSPGTSSYEQYF. CDR3 nucleotide sequence: TGCGCCAGCGACCGCGGTGTATCGCCCGGGACTAGCTCCTACGAGCAGTACTTC.

This clonotype showed up just a few times. The genes are TRBV5-1 and TRBJ2-7; 10 nucleotides line up with TRBD1. The CDR3 length is 15 residues. CDR1 and CDR2 from the germline V gene are SGHRS and YFSETQ. J gave up 3 bases and V 0 bases, and 3 bases lay outside the gene matches. The CDR3 DNA is TGCGCCAGCAGCTTGGTTGGGACAGGGGTCTACGAGCAGTACTTC. Translated: CASSLVGTGVYEQYF.

The chain has TRBV7-3 and TRBJ2-1; 8 bases match TRBD2. After removal of 0 bases from V and 4 bases from J, the junction contained 8 bases not matched to a gene. The germline CDR1 and CDR2 sequences are SGHTA and FQGTGA. The CDR3 is 17 amino acids. CDR3: CASSLTLTSGMYNEQFF. The CDR3 DNA reads TGTGCCAGCAGCTTAACTCTTACTAGCGGAATGTACAATGAGCAGTTCTTC.

This clonotype was counted at least ten times. The chain employs TRBV5-1 and TRBJ2-5, with unresolved D. The CDR3 loop spans 12 amino acids. Deletions cut 4 bases from V and 3 bases from J, with 7 bases between. Germline V gives CDR1 SGHRS, CDR2 YFSETQ. CDR3: CASSQREETQYF. CDR3 bases: TGCGCCAGCAGCCAACGGGAAGAGACCCAGTACTTC.

This clonotype has just a few counts. The rearrangement uses TRBV29-1 and TRBJ2-7; 10 nucleotides match TRBD1. CDR1 SQVTM and CDR2 ANQGSEA come from the germline V gene. The CDR3 spans 14 residues. V lost 1 base to trimming and J lost 4 bases; unmatched junction nucleotides: 4. The CDR3 coding sequence is TGCAGCGTTGAAGCCCAGGACAGGGGGTACGAGCAGTACTTC. This sequence encodes CSVEAQDRGYEQYF.

The chain links TRBV29-1 to TRBJ1-5; no firm D call. The CDR3 is 14 residues long. Trimming shortened V by 4 bases and J by 0 bases, and 10 bases separated the two germline ends. Germline CDR1 reads SQVTM; CDR2 reads ANQGSEA. The CDR3 coding sequence is TGCAGCGTTGGGACGGGGAGTAGCAATCAGCCCCAGCATTTT. Translated: CSVGTGSSNQPQHF. Drawing the rest from reference TRBV29-1 and TRBJ1-5, the complete variable domain is SAVISQKPSRDICQRGTSLTIQCQVDSQVTMMFWYRQQPGQSLTLIATANQGSEATYESGFVIDKFPISRPNLTFSTLTVSNMSPEDSSIYLCSVGTGSSNQPQHFGDGTRLSIL.

The chain couples TRBV6-1 to TRBJ2-1; D gene uncertain. The CDR3 is 13 residues long. V lost 6 bases and J lost 9, with 15 bases in between. Per germline, CDR1 MNHNS and CDR2 SASEGT. In DNA, the CDR3 is TGTGCCAGCAGGGTCGGACCCAGCAGTGAGCAGTTCTTC. Translation gives CASRVGPSSEQFF.

This clonotype appeared many times. The rearrangement uses TRBV7-2 and TRBJ2-6; 7 bases fit TRBD1. V trimming: 3 bases; J trimming: 10 bases; junction bases outside the gene matches: 3. CDR3 length equals 13 residues. Germline CDR1 reads SGHTA; CDR2 reads FQGNSA. Here the CDR3 reads CASSLGQSNVLTF. In DNA, the CDR3 is TGTGCCAGCAGCTTGGGACAGTCTAACGTCCTGACTTTC.

V usage is TRBV20-1 and J usage is TRBJ1-5, with D tentatively TRBD1 (5 bases). The germline gives CDR1 DFQATT, CDR2 SNEGSKA (reference sequence). V was clipped by 2 bases and J by 6 bases, with 11 bases between them. The CDR3 is made up of 13 amino acids. This CDR3 is CSARYDSTQPQHF. In nucleotides, the CDR3 is TGCAGTGCTAGATACGACAGTACTCAGCCCCAGCATTTT.

This clonotype was observed many times. This sequence joins TRBV10-3 and TRBJ2-5; TRBD1 matches 10 bases. Germline-derived CDR1 and CDR2 are ENHRY and SYGVKD. With 6 bases clipped from V and 3 bases from J, the junction kept 7 bases outside the gene matches. This CDR3 has 15 residues. The CDR3 loop is CAIRGDRGGEETQYF. The CDR3 nucleotides read TGTGCCATCAGGGGGGACAGGGGAGGGGAAGAGACCCAGTACTTC.

V is TRBV13 and J is TRBJ2-1; 7 bases are shared with TRBD2. This CDR3 has 16 residues. The junction had 7 bases not matched to a gene; V was cut back by 3 bases and J by 2 bases. In germline, CDR1 is PRHDT, CDR2 FYEKMQ (reference sequence). The CDR3 is CASSFEAGKAYNEQFF. In DNA, the CDR3 is TGTGCCAGCAGCTTCGAAGCGGGGAAGGCCTACAATGAGCAGTTCTTC.

The chain uses TRBV5-1 and TRBJ2-2, with TRBD1 matching over 7 bases. V was clipped by 2 bases and J by 2 bases; unmatched bases: 3. Germline V gene sequence: CDR1 SGHRS, CDR2 YFSETQ. The CDR3 contains 15 residues. CDR3 sequence (DNA): TGCGCCAGCAGCTTCGGGACAGATAACACCGGGGAGCTGTTTTTT. Translated: CASSFGTDNTGELFF. Supplemented by reference TRBV5-1 and TRBJ2-2, the full variable domain reads KAGVTQTPRYLIKTRGQQVTLSCSPISGHRSVSWYQQTPGQGLQFLFEYFSETQRNKGNFPGRFSGRQFSNSRSEMNVSTLELGDSALYLCASSFGTDNTGELFFGEGSRLTVL.

This clonotype showed up just a few times. This chain uses TRBV4-1 with TRBJ2-5; D may match TRBD1 or TRBD2 (5 bases each). This CDR3 region has 13 residues. V was trimmed by 3 bases and J by 4 bases, leaving 9 bases between them. Germline CDR1 is MGHRA and CDR2 is YSYEKL. The DNA of the CDR3 is TGCGCCAGCAGCCAGGGACCCGGAGAGACCCAGTACTTC. Protein product: CASSQGPGETQYF.

V gene TRBV19 combines with J gene TRBJ2-7, with TRBD1 as a possible D gene (6 bases). The V end lost 3 bases, the J end lost 3 bases, and 12 bases lay between the germline ends. Germline CDR1 and CDR2: LNHDA and SQIVND (reference sequence). This CDR3 has 14 residues. CDR3 sequence (DNA): TGTGCCAGTAGTATCGTAACAGGGAACTACGAGCAGTACTTC. Protein sequence: CASSIVTGNYEQYF.

V usage is TRBV11-2 and J usage is TRBJ2-7; 7 bases match TRBD2. J lost 4 bases, V lost 1 base, and 10 bases had no gene match. In germline, CDR1 is SGHAT, CDR2 FQNNGV. This CDR3 region has 16 residues. CDR3: CASSLGVGSGRYEQYF. CDR3 sequence (DNA): TGTGCCAGCAGCTTAGGGGTCGGTAGCGGGCGATACGAGCAGTACTTC.

The gene calls are TRBV29-1 and TRBJ1-2, with TRBD1 identical over 9 bases. Germline-derived CDR1 and CDR2 are SQVTM and ANQGSEA. After removal of 6 bases from V and 6 bases from J, the junction contained 8 bases not matched to a gene. The CDR3 loop spans 13 amino acids. CDR3 DNA sequence: TGCAGCGTGGCCGGGACAGGGATAGATGGCTACACCTTC. Its translation: CSVAGTGIDGYTF.